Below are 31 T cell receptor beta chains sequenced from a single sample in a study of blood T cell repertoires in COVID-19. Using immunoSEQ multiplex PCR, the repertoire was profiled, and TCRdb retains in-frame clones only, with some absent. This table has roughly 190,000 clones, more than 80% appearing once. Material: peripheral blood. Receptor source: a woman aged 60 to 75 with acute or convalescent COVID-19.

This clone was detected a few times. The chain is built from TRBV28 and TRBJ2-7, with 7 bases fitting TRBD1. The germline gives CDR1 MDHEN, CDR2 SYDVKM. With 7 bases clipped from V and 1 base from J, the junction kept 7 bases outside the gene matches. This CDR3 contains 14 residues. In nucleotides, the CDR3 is TGTGCCAGCAAGTCGAGGGGGCAGTCCTACGAGCAGTACGTC. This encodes CASKSRGQSYEQYV.

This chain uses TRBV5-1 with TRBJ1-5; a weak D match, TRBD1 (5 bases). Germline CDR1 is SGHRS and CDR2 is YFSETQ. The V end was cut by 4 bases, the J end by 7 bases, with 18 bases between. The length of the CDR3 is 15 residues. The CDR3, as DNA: TGCGCCAGCAGCGGACAACCAGGAGTTGGCCAGCCCCAGCATTTT. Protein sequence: CASSGQPGVGQPQHF.

CDR3 bases: TGTGCCAGCAGCCAAGCAGGGAAGGGAGGCTACACCTTC. Encoded protein: CASSQAGKGGYTF. The chain combines TRBV3-1 (or the pseudogene TRBV3-2) with TRBJ1-2; perhaps TRBD1 as D (5 bases). V was clipped by 1 base and J by 8 bases, with 11 bases between them. The CDR3 totals 13 residues. Germline V gene data show CDR1 as LGHDT and CDR2 as YNNKEL (reference sequence).

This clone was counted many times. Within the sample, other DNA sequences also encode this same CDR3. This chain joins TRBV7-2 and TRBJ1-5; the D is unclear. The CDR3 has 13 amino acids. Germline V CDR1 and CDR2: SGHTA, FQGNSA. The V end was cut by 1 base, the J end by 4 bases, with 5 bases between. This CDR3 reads CASSLGQNQPQHF. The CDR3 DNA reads TGTGCCAGCAGCTTAGGGCAAAATCAGCCCCAGCATTTT. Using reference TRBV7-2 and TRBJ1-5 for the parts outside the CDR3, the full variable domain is GAGVSQSPSNKVTEKGKDVELRCDPISGHTALYWYRQSLGQGLEFLIYFQGNSAPDKSGLPSDRFSAERTGGSVSTLTIQRTQQEDSAVYLCASSLGQNQPQHFGDGTRLSIL.

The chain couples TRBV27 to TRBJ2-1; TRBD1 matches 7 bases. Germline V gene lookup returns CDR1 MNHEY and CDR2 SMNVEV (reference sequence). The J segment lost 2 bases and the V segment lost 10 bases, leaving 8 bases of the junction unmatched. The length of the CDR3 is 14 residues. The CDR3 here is CANHPQGTYNEQFF. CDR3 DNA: TGTGCCAACCACCCACAGGGGACCTACAATGAGCAGTTCTTC.

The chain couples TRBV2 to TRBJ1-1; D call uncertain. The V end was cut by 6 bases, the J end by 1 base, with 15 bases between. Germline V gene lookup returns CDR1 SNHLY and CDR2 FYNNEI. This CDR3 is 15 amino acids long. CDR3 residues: CASRVTRAPNTEAFF. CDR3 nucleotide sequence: TGTGCCAGCAGGGTTACGAGAGCCCCGAACACTGAAGCTTTCTTT.

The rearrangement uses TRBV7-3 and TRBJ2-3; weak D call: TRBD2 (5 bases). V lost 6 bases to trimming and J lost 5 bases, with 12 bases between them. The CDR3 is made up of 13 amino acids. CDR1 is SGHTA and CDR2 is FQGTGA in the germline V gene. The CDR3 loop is CASSRRDGDTQYF. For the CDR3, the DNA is TGTGCCAGCAGTCGACGGGATGGAGATACGCAGTATTTT.

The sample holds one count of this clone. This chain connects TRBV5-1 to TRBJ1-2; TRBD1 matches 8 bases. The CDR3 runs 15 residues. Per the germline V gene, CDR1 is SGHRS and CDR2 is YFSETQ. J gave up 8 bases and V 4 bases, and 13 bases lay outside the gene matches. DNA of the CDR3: TGCGCCAGCAGCATCTCCGGGACAGGCTCCCGCGGCTACACCTTC. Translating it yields CASSISGTGSRGYTF.

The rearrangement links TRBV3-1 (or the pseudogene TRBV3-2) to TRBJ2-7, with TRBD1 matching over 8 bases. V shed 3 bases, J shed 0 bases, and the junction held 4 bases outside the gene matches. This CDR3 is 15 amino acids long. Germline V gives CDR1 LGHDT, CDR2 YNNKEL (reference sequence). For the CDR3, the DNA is TGTGCCAGCAGCCAGGGGACAGGTCGCTCCTACGAGCAGTACTTC. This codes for CASSQGTGRSYEQYF.

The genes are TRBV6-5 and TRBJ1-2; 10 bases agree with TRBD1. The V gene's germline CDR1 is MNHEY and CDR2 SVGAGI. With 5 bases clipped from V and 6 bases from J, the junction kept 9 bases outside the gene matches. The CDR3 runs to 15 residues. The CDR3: CASSPTIDRGHGYTF. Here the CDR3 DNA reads TGTGCCAGCAGTCCTACCATCGACAGGGGGCATGGCTACACCTTC.

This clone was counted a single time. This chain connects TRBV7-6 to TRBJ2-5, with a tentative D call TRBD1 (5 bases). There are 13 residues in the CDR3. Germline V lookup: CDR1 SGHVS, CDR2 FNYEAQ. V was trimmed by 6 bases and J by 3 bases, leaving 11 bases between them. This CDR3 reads CASSGQIKETQYF. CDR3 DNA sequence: TGTGCCAGCAGTGGACAAATCAAAGAGACCCAGTACTTC.

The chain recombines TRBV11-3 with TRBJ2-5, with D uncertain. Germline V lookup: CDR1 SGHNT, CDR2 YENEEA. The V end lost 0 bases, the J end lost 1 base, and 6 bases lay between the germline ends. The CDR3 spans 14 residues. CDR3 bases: TGTGCCAGCAGCTTAGATGGGCCCCAAGAGACCCAGTACTTC. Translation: CASSLDGPQETQYF.

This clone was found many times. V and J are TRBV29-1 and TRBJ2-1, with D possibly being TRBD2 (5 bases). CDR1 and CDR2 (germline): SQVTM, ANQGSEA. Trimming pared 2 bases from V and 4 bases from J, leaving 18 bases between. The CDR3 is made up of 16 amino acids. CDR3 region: CSVESGPGRGYNEQFF. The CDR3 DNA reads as TGCAGCGTTGAAAGTGGGCCGGGGAGAGGGTACAATGAGCAGTTCTTC.

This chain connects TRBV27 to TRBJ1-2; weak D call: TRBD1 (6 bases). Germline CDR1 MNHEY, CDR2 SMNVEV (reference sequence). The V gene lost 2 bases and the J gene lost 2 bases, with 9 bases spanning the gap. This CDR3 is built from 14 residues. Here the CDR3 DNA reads TGTGCCAGCAGTTTAAGGGGGGGGAACTATGGCTACACCTTC. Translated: CASSLRGGNYGYTF.

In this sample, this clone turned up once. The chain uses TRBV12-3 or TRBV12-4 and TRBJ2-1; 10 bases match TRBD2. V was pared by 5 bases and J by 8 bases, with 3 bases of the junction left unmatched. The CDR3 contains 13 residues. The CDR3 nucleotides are TGTGCCAGCAGTAGCGGGAGGGACGATGAGCAGTTCTTC. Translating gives CASSSGRDDEQFF.

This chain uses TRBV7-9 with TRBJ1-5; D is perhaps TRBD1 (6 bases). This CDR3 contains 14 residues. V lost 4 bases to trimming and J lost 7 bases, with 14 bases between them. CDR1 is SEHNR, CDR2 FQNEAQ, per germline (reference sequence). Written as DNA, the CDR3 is TGTGCCAGCAGCTCACAGGGCTTAAAACAGCCCCAGCATTTT. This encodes CASSSQGLKQPQHF.

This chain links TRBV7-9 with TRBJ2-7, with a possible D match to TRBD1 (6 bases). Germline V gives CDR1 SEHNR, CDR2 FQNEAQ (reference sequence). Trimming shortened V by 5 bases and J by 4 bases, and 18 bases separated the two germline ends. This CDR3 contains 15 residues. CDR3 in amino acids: CASSPSRGRGYEQYF. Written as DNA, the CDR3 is TGTGCCAGCAGCCCCTCAAGGGGCAGGGGTTACGAGCAGTACTTC.

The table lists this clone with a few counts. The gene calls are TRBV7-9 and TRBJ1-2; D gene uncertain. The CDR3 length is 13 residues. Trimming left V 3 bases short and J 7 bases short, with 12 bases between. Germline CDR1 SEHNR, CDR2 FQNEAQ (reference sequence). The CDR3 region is CASSFAGSGGYTF. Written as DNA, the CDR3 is TGTGCCAGCAGCTTTGCCGGCTCGGGTGGCTACACCTTC.

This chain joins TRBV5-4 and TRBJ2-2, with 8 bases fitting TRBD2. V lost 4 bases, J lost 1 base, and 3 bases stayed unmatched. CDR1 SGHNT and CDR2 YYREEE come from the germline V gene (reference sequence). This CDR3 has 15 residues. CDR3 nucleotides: TGTGCCAGCAGCCGAGCGGGAGTGAACACCGGGGAGCTGTTTTTT. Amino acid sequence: CASSRAGVNTGELFF.

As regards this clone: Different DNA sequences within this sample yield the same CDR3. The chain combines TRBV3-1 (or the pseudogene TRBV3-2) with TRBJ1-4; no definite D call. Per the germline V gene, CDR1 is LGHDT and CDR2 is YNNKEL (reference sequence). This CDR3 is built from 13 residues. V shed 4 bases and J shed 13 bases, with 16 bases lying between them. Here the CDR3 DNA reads TGTGCCAGCAGCCCCACGACGGGAACAGTACTGTTTTTT. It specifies CASSPTTGTVLFF.

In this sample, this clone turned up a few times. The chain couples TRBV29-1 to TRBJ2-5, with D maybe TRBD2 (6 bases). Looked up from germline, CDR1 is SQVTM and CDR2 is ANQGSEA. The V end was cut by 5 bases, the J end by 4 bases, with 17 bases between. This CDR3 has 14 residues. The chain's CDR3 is CSVSGVGLLETQYF. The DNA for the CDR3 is TGCAGCGTTTCGGGAGTAGGGTTATTAGAGACCCAGTACTTC.

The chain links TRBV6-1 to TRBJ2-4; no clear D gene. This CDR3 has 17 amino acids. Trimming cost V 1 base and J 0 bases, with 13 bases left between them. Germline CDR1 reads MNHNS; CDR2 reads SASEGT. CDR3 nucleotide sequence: TGTGCCAGCAGTGAAGAGGAAACAGTTCTAGCCAAAAACATTCAGTACTTC. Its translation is CASSEEETVLAKNIQYF.

CDR3: CATSDSRLAGGLNEQFF. In DNA form, the CDR3 reads TGTGCCACCAGTGATTCTCGACTAGCGGGAGGCCTTAATGAGCAGTTCTTC. The chain carries TRBV24-1 and TRBJ2-1; 13 bases fit TRBD2. Trimming at V came to 2 bases and at J to 7 bases, leaving 7 bases not matched to a gene. This CDR3 is 17 amino acids long. Germline V gene lookup returns CDR1 KGHDR and CDR2 SFDVKD.

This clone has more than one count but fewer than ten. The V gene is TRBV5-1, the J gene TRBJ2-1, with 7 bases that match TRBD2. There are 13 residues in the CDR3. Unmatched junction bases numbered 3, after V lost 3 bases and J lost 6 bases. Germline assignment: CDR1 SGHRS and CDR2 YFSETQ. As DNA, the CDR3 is TGCGCCAGCAGCTGGAGGACTAGCAATGAGCAGTTCTTC. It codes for CASSWRTSNEQFF.

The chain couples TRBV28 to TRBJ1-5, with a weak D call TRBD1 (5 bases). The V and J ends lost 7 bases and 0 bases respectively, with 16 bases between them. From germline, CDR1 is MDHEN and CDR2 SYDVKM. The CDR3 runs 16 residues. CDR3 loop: CASTAAGLYSNQPQHF. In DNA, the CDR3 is TGTGCCAGCACCGCGGCAGGGCTTTATAGCAATCAGCCCCAGCATTTT.

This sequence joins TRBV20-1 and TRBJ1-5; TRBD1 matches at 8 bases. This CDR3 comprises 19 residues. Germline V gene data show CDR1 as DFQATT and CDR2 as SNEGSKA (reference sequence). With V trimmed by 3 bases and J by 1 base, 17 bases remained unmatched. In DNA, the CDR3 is TGCAGTGCTAGTTATGGGGCAGGGGGCTCCCAGGTGAGCAATCAGCCCCAGCATTTT. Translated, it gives CSASYGAGGSQVSNQPQHF.

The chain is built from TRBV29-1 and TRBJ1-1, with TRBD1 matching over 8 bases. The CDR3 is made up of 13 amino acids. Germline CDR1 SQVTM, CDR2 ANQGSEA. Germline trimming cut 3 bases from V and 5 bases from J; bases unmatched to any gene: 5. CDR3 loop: CSVEAGGYTEAFF. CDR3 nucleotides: TGCAGCGTTGAGGCAGGGGGCTATACTGAAGCTTTCTTT.

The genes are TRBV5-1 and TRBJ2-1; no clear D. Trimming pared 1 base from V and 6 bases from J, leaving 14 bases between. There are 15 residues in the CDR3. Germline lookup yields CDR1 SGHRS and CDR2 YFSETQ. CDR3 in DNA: TGCGCCAGCAGCTTGCAGAATCCCACCCTCAATGAGCAGTTCTTC. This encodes CASSLQNPTLNEQFF.

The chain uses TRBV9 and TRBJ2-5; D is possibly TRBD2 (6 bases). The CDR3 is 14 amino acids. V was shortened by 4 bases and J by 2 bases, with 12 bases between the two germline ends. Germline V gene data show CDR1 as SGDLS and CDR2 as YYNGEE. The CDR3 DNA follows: TGTGCCAGCAGCCCGACTAGTAATCAAGAGACCCAGTACTTC. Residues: CASSPTSNQETQYF. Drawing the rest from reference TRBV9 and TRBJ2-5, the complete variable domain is DSGVTQTPKHLITATGQRVTLRCSPRSGDLSVYWYQQSLDQGLQFLIQYYNGEERAKGNILERFSAQQFPDLHSELNLSSLELGDSALYFCASSPTSNQETQYFGPGTRLLVL.

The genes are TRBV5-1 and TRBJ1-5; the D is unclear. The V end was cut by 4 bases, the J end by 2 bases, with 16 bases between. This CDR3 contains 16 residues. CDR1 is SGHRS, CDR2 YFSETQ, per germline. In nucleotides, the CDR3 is TGCGCCAGCAGCCCCGGAGGAGGGAGGGGCAATCAGCCCCAGCATTTT. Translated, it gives CASSPGGGRGNQPQHF.

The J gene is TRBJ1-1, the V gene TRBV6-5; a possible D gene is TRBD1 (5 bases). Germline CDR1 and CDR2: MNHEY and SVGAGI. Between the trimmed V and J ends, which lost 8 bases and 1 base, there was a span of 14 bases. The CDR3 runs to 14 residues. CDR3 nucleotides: TGTGCCAGCGGGAGGGTAAGGGGGAACACTGAAGCTTTCTTT. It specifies CASGRVRGNTEAFF.